The rows below give T cell receptor beta chains drawn from one sample of a study of T cell responses to AZD1222 COVID-19 vaccine. Measured with immunoSEQ multiplex PCR; TCRdb has only the in-frame clones, and not every one. The sample includes about 130,000 clones, around 89% of them seen just once. The source material was peripheral blood, sampled on day 0 of AZD1222 vaccination. The receptors derive from an adult in good health. The conserved cysteine and the conserved F or W are not part of the CDR3 here.

V gene	CDR3 length	J gene	CDR3 protein
TRBV6-2/TRBV6-3	13	TRBJ2-3	ASSPMLLRTDTQY
TRBV7-8	13	TRBJ1-5	ASSLVGTAYQPQH
TRBV5-6	13	TRBJ2-5	ASSPTSGGQETQY
TRBV5-6	13	TRBJ1-2	ASSFRTPMNYGYT
TRBV6-5	14	TRBJ1-2	ASSFRQSGPGYGYT
TRBV28	12	TRBJ1-1	ASSRQGWNTEAF
TRBV27	10	TRBJ2-7	ASSSGLARQY
TRBV7-9	12	TRBJ1-1	ASSYDSTTPGAF
TRBV24-1	13	TRBJ2-1	ATSDTGSSYNEQF
TRBV29-1	9	TRBJ2-7	SVSGGDEQY
TRBV5-6	11	TRBJ2-7	ASSRISGFEQY